The source of this T cell receptor beta chain is a study of neurological immune-mediated disorders. Study results and limitations: Phylogenetic grouping assigned the repertoires of 18 of 34 multiple sclerosis patients to a single related-CDR3 cluster, which may represent a signature. The level of TCR clonal expansion was highest in patients with HTLV-1-associated myelopathy and lowest in multiple sclerosis, where it fell below the level seen in healthy controls.

This clonotype occurred many times. Its antigen is not known. CDR3 length: 12 residues. CDR1 is DFQATT, CDR2 SNEGSKA, per germline (reference sequence). V was pared by 0 bases and J by 6 bases, with 8 bases between. Over 180 million TCR-beta sequences, together covering 15-18 subjects, were produced by every individual sequencing run that was carried out. TCRdb independently ran MiXCR on the 5' RACE reads; one entry per CDR3 protein. The data hold 65,000 to 80,000 distinct CDR3 sequences, with 4.8% observed a single time. Input material: PBMCs. V gene TRBV20-1 combines with J gene TRBJ1-2; D gene uncertain. The receptor was derived from a woman between 70 and 85 years old with multiple sclerosis. CDR3 bases: TGCAGTGCTAGAGATGGGCAGAATGGCTACACCTTC. Encoded protein: CSARDGQNGYTF.